This paragraph reports one T cell receptor (beta chain). Its antigen remains unknown. Data came from immunoSEQ multiplex PCR; TCRdb stores just in-frame clones and leaves some out. The sample consists of about 140,000 clones, around nine tenths of them appearing once. The CDR3 extends over 17 amino acids. CDR1 SGHDT and CDR2 YYEEEE come from the germline V gene. With V trimmed by 0 bases and J by 3 bases, 7 bases remained unmatched. The sample belongs to a study of CD4+ T cells in melanoma. General study findings and limits: Reportedly, melanoma neoantigen-specific CD4+ T cells showed varied differentiation states. CD8+ T cell, macrophage and B cell function reportedly correlated with neoantigen-specific CD4+ T cells.

The receptor was derived from a human donor with melanoma. J is TRBJ2-2 and V is TRBV5-6, with 8 bases aligning to TRBD2. CDR3 in DNA: TGTGCCAGCAGCTTGGACGGGGGGGCCATAGACACCGGGGAGCTGTTTTTT. It encodes CASSLDGGAIDTGELFF.